This record covers a single T cell receptor (beta chain). This table comes from immunoSEQ multiplex PCR, and its TCRdb copy is limited to in-frame clones, with some not included. Among fewer than 400,000 clones listed, over 70% were seen once. The source of the sample is a study of blood T cell repertoires in COVID-19. Whole-study context: Sites across the United States, Italy and Spain contributed samples from acute and convalescent COVID-19. T cells, B-cell-depleted T cells, or PBMCs provided the cDNA or gDNA that served as material.

Membership in each cohort depended on participant-reported clinical history. The CDR3 extends over 11 amino acids. Trimming took off 3 bases at V and 5 bases at J, with 4 bases between the two ends. Germline V gives CDR1 SGHTA, CDR2 FQGNSA. The chain employs TRBV7-2 and TRBJ2-5; D not certain. Sequencing was done on a sample of PBMCs or T cells enriched from blood (not recorded which). The sequence derives from a man aged 25 to 45 who had recovered from COVID-19. CDR3 in amino acids: CASSFGETQYF. CDR3 nucleotides: TGTGCCAGCAGCTTCGGGGAGACCCAGTACTTC.